This T cell receptor beta chain was documented in a study of shared clonotypes between healthy human individuals. Profiling relied on immunoSEQ multiplex PCR, and the TCRdb table lists in-frame clones only, not all of them. The profile covers roughly 1.4 million clones, with approximately 98.5% appearing a single time and about 0.35% taken by the ten largest. The CDR3 covers 14 residues. V shed 5 bases and J 1 base; nucleotides not matched to a gene: 4. Germline V gene lookup returns CDR1 SGHAT and CDR2 FQNNGV. Sequenced sample: naive CD4+ T cells sorted from blood. Subset specified: CD45RA+ positively selected. This chain uses TRBV11-2 with TRBJ2-5; 7 nucleotides line up with TRBD1. The clonotype comes from a man aged 25 to 40 in good health. CDR3 in amino acids: CASSTGVGQETQYF. CDR3 nucleotides: TGTGCCAGCAGCACAGGGGTGGGCCAAGAGACCCAGTACTTC.